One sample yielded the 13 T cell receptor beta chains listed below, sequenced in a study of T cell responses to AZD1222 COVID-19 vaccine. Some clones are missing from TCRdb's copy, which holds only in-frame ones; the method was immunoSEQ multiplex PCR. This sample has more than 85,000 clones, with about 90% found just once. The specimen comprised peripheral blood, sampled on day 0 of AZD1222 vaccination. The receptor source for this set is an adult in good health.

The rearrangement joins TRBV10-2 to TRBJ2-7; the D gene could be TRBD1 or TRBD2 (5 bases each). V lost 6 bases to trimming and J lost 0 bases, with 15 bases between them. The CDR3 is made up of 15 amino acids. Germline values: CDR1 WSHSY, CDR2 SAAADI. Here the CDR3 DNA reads TGCGCCAGCAGAGAGGGGACCCACGACTCCTACGAGCAGTACTTC. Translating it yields CASREGTHDSYEQYF.

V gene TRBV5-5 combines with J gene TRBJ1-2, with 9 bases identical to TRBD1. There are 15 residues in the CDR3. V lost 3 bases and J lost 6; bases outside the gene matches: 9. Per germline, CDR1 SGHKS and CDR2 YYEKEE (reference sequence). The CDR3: CASSYPGQGSHGYTF. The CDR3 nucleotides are TGTGCCAGCAGCTACCCGGGACAGGGAAGTCATGGCTACACCTTC.

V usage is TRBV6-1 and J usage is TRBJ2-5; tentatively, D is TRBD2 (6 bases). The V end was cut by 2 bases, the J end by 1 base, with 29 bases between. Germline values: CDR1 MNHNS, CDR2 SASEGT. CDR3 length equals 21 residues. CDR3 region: CASSEYQRGVSGARTQETQYF. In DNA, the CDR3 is TGTGCCAGCAGTGAATATCAGCGTGGGGTGTCGGGAGCAAGGACCCAAGAGACCCAGTACTTC.

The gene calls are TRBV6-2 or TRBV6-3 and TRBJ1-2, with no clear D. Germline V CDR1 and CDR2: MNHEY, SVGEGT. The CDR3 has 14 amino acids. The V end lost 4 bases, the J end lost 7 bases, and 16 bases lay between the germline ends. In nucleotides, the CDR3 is TGTGCCAGCAGTTTCACGACGGTCCTGAGTGGCTACACCTTC. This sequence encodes CASSFTTVLSGYTF.

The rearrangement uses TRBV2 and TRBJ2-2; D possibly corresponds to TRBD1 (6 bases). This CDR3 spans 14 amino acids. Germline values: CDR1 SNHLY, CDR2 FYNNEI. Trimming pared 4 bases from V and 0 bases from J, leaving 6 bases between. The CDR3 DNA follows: TGTGCCAGCAGTGGGACAGCGAACACCGGGGAGCTGTTTTTT. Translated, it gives CASSGTANTGELFF.

The CDR3 DNA reads TGTGCCAGCAGTCCCCTTTTTACAGGCGCGTCAACTAATGAAAAACTGTTTTTT. This encodes CASSPLFTGASTNEKLFF. The chain joins TRBV6-6 to TRBJ1-4; TRBD1 might be the D (5 bases). The CDR3 is 18 amino acids. The germline gives CDR1 MNHNY, CDR2 SVGAGI (reference sequence). Trimming took 5 bases from V and 0 from J, leaving 19 bases between them.

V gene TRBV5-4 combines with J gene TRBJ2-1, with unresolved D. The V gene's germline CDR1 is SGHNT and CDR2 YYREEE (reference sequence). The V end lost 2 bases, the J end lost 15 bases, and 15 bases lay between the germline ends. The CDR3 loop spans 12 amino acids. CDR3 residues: CASSFGDAVLFF. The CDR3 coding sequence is TGTGCCAGCAGCTTTGGGGATGCCGTCCTGTTCTTC. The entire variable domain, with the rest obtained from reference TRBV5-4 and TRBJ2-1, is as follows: ETGVTQSPTHLIKTRGQQVTLRCSSQSGHNTVSWYQQALGQGPQFIFQYYREEENGRGNFPPRFSGLQFPNYSSELNVNALELDDSALYLCASSFGDAVLFFGPGTRLTVL.

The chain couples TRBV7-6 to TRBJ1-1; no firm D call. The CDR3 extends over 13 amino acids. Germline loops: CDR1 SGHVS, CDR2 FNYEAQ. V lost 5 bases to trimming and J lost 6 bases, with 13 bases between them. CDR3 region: CASSASGRAEAFF. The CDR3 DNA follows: TGTGCCAGCAGCGCCTCGGGTAGGGCTGAAGCTTTCTTT.

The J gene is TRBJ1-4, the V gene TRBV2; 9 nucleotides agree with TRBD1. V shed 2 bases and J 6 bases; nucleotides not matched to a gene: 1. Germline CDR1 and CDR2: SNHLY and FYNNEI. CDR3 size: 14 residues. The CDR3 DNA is TGTGCCAGCAGTGAAACAGGGGGCCATGAAAAACTGTTTTTT. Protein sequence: CASSETGGHEKLFF.

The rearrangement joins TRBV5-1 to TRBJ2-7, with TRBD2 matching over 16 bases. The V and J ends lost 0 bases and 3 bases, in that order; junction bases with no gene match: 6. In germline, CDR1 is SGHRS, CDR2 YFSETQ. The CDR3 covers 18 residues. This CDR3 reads CASSLEEGLAGGHYEQYF. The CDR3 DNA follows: TGCGCCAGCAGCTTGGAGGAGGGACTAGCGGGAGGGCACTACGAGCAGTACTTC.

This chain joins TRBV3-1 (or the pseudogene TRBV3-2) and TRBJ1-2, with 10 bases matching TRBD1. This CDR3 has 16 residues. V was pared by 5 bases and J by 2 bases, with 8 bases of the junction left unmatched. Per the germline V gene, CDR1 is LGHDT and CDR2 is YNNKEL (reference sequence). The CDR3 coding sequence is TGTGCCAGCAGCGCTCCCGGGACAGGGGTAAACTATGGCTACACCTTC. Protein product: CASSAPGTGVNYGYTF.

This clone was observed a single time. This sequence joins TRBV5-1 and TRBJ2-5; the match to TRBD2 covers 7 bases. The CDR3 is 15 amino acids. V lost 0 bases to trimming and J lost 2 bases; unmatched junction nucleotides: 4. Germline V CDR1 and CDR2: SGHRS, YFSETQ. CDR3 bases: TGCGCCAGCAGCTTGGGAGCTAGCGGTCAAGAGACCCAGTACTTC. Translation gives CASSLGASGQETQYF. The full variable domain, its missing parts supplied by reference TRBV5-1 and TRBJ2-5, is KAGVTQTPRYLIKTRGQQVTLSCSPISGHRSVSWYQQTPGQGLQFLFEYFSETQRNKGNFPGRFSGRQFSNSRSEMNVSTLELGDSALYLCASSLGASGQETQYFGPGTRLLVL.

The DNA for the CDR3 is TGTGCCAGCAGCGTCAGGGGTATCAATGAAAAACTGTTTTTT. Protein sequence: CASSVRGINEKLFF. This sequence joins TRBV9 and TRBJ1-4; D possibly corresponds to TRBD1 (6 bases). CDR1 is SGDLS and CDR2 is YYNGEE in the germline V gene. There are 14 residues in the CDR3. V lost 2 bases, J lost 5 bases, and 10 bases lay in between.